These 8 T cell receptor beta chains came from one sample sequenced in a study of blood T cell repertoires in COVID-19. The repertoire was sequenced with immunoSEQ multiplex PCR; TCRdb's copy has only in-frame clones and lacks some. The sample holds over 100,000 clones, 65% to 90% seen once. The sequenced material came from peripheral blood. The receptors come from an elderly man with acute or convalescent COVID-19.

This clone came up once. The chain uses TRBV15 and TRBJ2-1; 8 bases map to TRBD2. The junction had 9 bases not matched to a gene; V was cut back by 4 bases and J by 7 bases. Germline V gene data show CDR1 as LNHNV and CDR2 as YYDKDF (reference sequence). This CDR3 is 15 amino acids long. Here the CDR3 DNA reads TGTGCCACCAGCAAAGCGGGAGCCCTTTTGAATGAGCAGTTCTTC. Translating gives CATSKAGALLNEQFF.

The V gene is TRBV2, the J gene TRBJ1-4; no reliable D call. The V end was cut by 6 bases, the J end by 7 bases, with 12 bases between. This CDR3 has 13 residues. CDR1 SNHLY and CDR2 FYNNEI come from the germline V gene. As DNA, the CDR3 is TGTGCCAGCAGGGGATCTGAGGGTGAAAAACTGTTTTTT. Its translation is CASRGSEGEKLFF.

The chain has TRBV5-6 and TRBJ2-7, with 9 bases matching TRBD1. Germline V gene lookup returns CDR1 SGHDT and CDR2 YYEEEE. V shed 4 bases and J 6 bases; nucleotides not matched to a gene: 5. This CDR3 comprises 13 residues. CDR3 DNA sequence: TGTGCCAGCAGCCCTACGGGACAGGGCGAGCAGTACTTC. It is translated as CASSPTGQGEQYF.

V is TRBV15 and J is TRBJ1-6; 8 bases agree with TRBD1. Germline CDR1 LNHNV, CDR2 YYDKDF (reference sequence). The V segment lost 5 bases and the J segment 6 bases; nucleotides outside the gene matches: 12. This CDR3 is built from 17 residues. The CDR3 reads CATSPLHRTGINSPLHF. CDR3 coding DNA: TGTGCCACCAGCCCCCTCCACCGGACAGGGATTAATTCACCCCTCCACTTT.

The chain recombines TRBV6-5 with TRBJ2-2, with D possibly matching TRBD1 (5 bases). Germline CDR1 and CDR2: MNHEY and SVGAGI. The ends were cut back, 0 bases at V and 4 bases at J, with 9 bases in the middle. The CDR3 is 15 residues long. CDR3 amino acids: CASSYSGTGTGELFF. The CDR3 coding sequence is TGTGCCAGCAGTTACTCGGGCACAGGCACCGGGGAGCTGTTTTTT.

This clone was seen more than once but under ten times. Written as DNA, the CDR3 is TGTGCCAGCAGTTTATCTGCAGGGTCTCATGAAAAACTGTTTTTT. The encoded protein is CASSLSAGSHEKLFF. V gene TRBV27 combines with J gene TRBJ1-4; the D gene is possibly TRBD1 (5 bases). The CDR3 is 15 residues long. CDR1 is MNHEY and CDR2 is SMNVEV in the germline V gene (reference sequence). V dropped 0 bases and J dropped 6 bases, with 11 bases sitting between them.

This chain uses TRBV19 with TRBJ1-5; a weak D match, TRBD1 (5 bases). The V gene lost 3 bases and the J gene lost 5 bases, with 11 bases spanning the gap. CDR3 length: 14 residues. Germline CDR1 LNHDA, CDR2 SQIVND (reference sequence). This CDR3 is CASSMWRGDQPQHF. The CDR3 DNA follows: TGTGCCAGTAGTATGTGGAGGGGCGATCAGCCCCAGCATTTT.

The V gene is TRBV9, the J gene TRBJ1-3; no firm D call. From germline, CDR1 is SGDLS and CDR2 YYNGEE. This CDR3 spans 12 amino acids. V was clipped by 4 bases and J by 4 bases, with 6 bases between them. Here the CDR3 DNA reads TGTGCCAGCAGCCTACAGGGAAACACCATATATTTT. This encodes CASSLQGNTIYF.